The 4 T cell receptor beta chains reported below all come from one sample, sequenced in a study of graft-versus-host responses after intestinal transplantation. Only in-frame clones appear in the TCRdb table, and some are missing; sequencing was by immunoSEQ multiplex PCR. The sample lists over 100,000 clones; over 80% were seen once. No antigens are known for them. Sequenced material: unstimulated CD4+ T cells sorted from spleen or lymph node cells, taken before intestinal transplant. These receptor sequences come from a human donor who received an intestinal transplant.

The chain recombines TRBV27 with TRBJ2-3; unclear D gene. Germline values: CDR1 MNHEY, CDR2 SMNVEV (reference sequence). This CDR3 has 13 amino acids. V was shortened by 0 bases and J by 6 bases, with 7 bases between the two germline ends. The CDR3 region has the DNA TGTGCCAGCAGTTTATCGCCCGACGATACGCAGTATTTT. Translating gives CASSLSPDDTQYF.

The chain joins TRBV15 to TRBJ2-1; perhaps TRBD1 as D (5 bases). Looked up from germline, CDR1 is LNHNV and CDR2 is YYDKDF (reference sequence). Trimming left V 0 bases short and J 4 bases short, with 7 bases between. This CDR3 is built from 14 residues. CDR3 sequence reads: CATSREGAYNEQFF. The CDR3 nucleotides read TGTGCCACCAGCAGAGAAGGGGCTTACAATGAGCAGTTCTTC.

V is TRBV5-1 and J is TRBJ2-7; 8 nucleotides align to TRBD2. V dropped 10 bases and J dropped 2; count of bases not matched to a gene: 11. The CDR3 loop spans 14 amino acids. Germline CDR1 is SGHRS and CDR2 is YFSETQ. CDR3 loop: CASRPSGLAYEQYF. CDR3 nucleotides: TGCGCCTCACGCCCCTCGGGACTAGCCTACGAGCAGTACTTC.

The rearrangement joins TRBV18 to TRBJ1-5; the D gene is possibly TRBD1 (5 bases). The V and J ends lost 2 bases and 3 bases respectively, with 11 bases between them. The germline V gene has CDR1 KGHSH and CDR2 LQKENI. The CDR3 contains 15 residues. The CDR3, as DNA: TGTGCCAGCTCACCATCTTCAGGGACCAATCAGCCCCAGCATTTT. It encodes CASSPSSGTNQPQHF.